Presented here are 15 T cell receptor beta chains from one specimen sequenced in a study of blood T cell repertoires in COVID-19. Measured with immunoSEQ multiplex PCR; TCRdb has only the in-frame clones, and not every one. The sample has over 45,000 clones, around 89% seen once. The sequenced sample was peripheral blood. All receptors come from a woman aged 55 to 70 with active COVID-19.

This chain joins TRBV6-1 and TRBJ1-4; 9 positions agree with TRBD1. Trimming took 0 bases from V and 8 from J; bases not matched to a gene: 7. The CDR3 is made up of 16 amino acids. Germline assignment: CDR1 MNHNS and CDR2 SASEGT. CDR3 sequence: CASSEAPGTGHEKLFF. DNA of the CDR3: TGTGCCAGCAGTGAAGCCCCCGGGACAGGGCACGAAAAACTGTTTTTT.

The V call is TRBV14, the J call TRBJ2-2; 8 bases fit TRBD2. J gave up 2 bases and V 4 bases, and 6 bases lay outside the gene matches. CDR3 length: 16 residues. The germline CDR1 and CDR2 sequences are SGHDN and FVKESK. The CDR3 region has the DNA TGTGCCAGCAGCCTGCGAGCGGGGGCCAACACCGGGGAGCTGTTTTTT. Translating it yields CASSLRAGANTGELFF.

As DNA, the CDR3 is TGTGCCAGCAGCTCGCAAGCGGGGGGGGCAGATACGCAGTATTTT. Translating it yields CASSSQAGGADTQYF. The chain recombines TRBV7-6 with TRBJ2-3; 10 bases line up with TRBD2. V lost 4 bases and J lost 4; bases outside the gene matches: 5. CDR1 SGHVS and CDR2 FNYEAQ come from the germline V gene. CDR3 size: 15 residues.

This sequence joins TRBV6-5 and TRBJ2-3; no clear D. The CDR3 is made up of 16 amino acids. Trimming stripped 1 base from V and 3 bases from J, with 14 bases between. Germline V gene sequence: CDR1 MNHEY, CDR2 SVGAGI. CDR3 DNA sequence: TGTGCCAGCAGTTACTTTACCGGGTCTGCGACAGATACGCAGTATTTT. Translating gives CASSYFTGSATDTQYF.

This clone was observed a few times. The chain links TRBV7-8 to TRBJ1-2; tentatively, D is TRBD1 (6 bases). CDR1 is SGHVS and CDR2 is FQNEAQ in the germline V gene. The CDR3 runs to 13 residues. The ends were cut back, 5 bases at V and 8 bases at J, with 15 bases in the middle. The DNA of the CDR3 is TGTGCCAGCAGCCGTGACAGGTCCGGCGGCTACACCTTC. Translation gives CASSRDRSGGYTF.

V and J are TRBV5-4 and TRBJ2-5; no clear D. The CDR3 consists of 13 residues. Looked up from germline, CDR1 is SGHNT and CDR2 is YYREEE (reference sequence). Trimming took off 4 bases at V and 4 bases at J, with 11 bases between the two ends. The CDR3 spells CASSRVSRETQYF. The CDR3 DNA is TGTGCCAGCAGCCGAGTGAGTCGAGAGACCCAGTACTTC.

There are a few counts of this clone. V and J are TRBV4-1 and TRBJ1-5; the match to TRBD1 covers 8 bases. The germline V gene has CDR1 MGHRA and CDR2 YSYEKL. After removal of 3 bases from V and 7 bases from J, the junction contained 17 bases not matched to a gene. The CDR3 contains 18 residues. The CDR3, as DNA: TGCGCCAGCAGCCAGTCAGTAGGTACAGGGGGGGGAGGGCAGCCCCAGCATTTT. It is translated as CASSQSVGTGGGGQPQHF.

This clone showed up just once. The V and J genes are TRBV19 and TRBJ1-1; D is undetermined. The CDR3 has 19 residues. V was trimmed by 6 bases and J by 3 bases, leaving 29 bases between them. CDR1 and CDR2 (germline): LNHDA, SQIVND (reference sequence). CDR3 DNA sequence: TGTGCCAGTAGAGTTGTGGTTGGTCGTTTTCAGGTGATCGACACTGAAGCTTTCTTT. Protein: CASRVVVGRFQVIDTEAFF.

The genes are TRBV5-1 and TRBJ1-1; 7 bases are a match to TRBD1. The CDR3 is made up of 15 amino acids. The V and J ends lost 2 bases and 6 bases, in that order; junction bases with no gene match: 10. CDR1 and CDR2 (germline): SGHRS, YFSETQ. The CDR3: CASSFYGTDSPEAFF. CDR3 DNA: TGCGCCAGCAGCTTTTATGGGACAGATTCTCCTGAAGCTTTCTTT.

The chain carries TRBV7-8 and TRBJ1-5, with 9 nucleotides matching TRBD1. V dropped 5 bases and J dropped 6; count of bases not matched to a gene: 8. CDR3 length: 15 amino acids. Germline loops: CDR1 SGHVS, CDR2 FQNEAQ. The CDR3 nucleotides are TGTGCCAGCAGCACCGGGACAGGGCAGGGTCAGCCCCAGCATTTT. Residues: CASSTGTGQGQPQHF.

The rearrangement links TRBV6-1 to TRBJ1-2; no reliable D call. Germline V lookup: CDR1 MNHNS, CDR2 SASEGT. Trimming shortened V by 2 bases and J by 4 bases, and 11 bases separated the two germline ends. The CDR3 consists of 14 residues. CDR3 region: CASSELGVAYGYTF. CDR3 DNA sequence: TGTGCCAGCAGTGAATTGGGAGTCGCCTATGGCTACACCTTC.

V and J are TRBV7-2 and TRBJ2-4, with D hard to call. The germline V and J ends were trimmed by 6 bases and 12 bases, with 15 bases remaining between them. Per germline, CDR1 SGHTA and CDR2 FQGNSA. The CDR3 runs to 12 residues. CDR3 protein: CASSHPLQDQYF. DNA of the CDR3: TGTGCCAGCAGTCACCCGTTGCAGGATCAGTACTTC. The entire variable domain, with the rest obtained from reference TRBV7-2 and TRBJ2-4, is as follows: GAGVSQSPSNKVTEKGKDVELRCDPISGHTALYWYRQSLGQGLEFLIYFQGNSAPDKSGLPSDRFSAERTGGSVSTLTIQRTQQEDSAVYLCASSHPLQDQYFGAGTRLSVL.

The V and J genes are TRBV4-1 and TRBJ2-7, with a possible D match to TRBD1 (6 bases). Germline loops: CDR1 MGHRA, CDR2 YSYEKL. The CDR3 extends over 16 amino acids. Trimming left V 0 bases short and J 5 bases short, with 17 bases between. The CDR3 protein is CASSQDGQSFWDEQYF. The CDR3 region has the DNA TGCGCCAGCAGCCAAGATGGACAGTCGTTCTGGGACGAGCAGTACTTC.

In DNA form, the CDR3 reads TGTGCCAGTAGACTTCAGGGGGCGAACACTGAAGCTTTCTTT. It specifies CASRLQGANTEAFF. The J gene is TRBJ1-1, the V gene TRBV19; 8 bases are a match to TRBD1. J gave up 1 base and V 6 bases, and 4 bases lay outside the gene matches. The CDR3 extends over 14 amino acids. Germline V gives CDR1 LNHDA, CDR2 SQIVND (reference sequence).

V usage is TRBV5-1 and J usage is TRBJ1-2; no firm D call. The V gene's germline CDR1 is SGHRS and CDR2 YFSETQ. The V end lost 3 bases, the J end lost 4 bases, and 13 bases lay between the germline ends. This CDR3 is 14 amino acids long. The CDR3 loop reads CASSSTLSGYGYTF. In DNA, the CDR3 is TGCGCCAGCAGCTCTACATTATCGGGCTATGGCTACACCTTC.